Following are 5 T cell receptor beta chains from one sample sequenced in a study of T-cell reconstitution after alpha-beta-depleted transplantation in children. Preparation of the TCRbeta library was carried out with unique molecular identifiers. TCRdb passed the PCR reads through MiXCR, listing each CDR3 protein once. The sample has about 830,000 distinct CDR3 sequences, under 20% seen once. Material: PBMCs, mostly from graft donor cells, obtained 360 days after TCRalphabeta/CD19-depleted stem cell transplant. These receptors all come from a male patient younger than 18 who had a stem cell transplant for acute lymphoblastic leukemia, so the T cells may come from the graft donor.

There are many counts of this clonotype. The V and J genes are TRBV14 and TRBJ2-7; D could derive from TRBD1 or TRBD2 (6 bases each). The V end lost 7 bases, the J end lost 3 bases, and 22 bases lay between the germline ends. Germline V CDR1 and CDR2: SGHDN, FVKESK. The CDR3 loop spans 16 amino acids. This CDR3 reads CASTSGGPVPYYEQYF. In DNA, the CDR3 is TGTGCCAGCACCTCTGGGGGGCCGGTGCCGTACTACGAGCAGTACTTC.

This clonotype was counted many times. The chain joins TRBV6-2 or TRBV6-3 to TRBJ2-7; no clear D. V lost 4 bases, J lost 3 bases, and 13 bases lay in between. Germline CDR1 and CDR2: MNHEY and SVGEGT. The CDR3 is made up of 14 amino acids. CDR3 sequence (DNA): TGTGCCAGCAGTTCCACGTATCCTGACTACGAGCAGTACTTC. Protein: CASSSTYPDYEQYF.

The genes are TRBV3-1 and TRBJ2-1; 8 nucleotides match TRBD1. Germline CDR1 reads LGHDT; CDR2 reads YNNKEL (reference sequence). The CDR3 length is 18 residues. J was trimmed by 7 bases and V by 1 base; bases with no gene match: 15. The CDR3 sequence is CASSQAKPRTGRKNEQFF. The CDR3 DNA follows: TGTGCCAGCAGCCAAGCTAAACCGCGGACAGGGAGGAAAAATGAGCAGTTCTTC.

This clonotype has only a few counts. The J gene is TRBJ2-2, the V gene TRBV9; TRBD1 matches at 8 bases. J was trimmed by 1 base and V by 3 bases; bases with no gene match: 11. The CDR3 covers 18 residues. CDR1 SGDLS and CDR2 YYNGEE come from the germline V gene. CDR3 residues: CASSDPSLGQGNTGELFF. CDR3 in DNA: TGTGCCAGCAGCGACCCTAGCCTCGGACAGGGGAACACCGGGGAGCTGTTTTTT.

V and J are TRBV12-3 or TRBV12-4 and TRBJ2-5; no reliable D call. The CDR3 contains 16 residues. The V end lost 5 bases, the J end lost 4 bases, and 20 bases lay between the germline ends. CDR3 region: CASSPPLSYWGETQYF. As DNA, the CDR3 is TGTGCCAGCAGTCCCCCCCTGTCATATTGGGGAGAGACCCAGTACTTC.